A selection of T cell receptor beta chains follows, all from one sample in a study of T cell responses to AZD1222 COVID-19 vaccine. Here immunoSEQ multiplex PCR was the method, and the copy in TCRdb shows in-frame clones only, minus some. Here the sample spans around 80,000 clones, 86% being singletons. The sequenced sample was peripheral blood, obtained on day 0 of AZD1222 vaccination. The source is an adult in good health. Each CDR3 is given with its conserved first and last residue. D genes are given only for firm matches. Rows may omit the clone size; those that give it use once, few, many or a size class.

j_call	v_call	clone_size	d_call	cdr3_aa	cdr3_nt
TRBJ2-1	TRBV5-5	.	.	CASSFLGGAGPYNEQFF	TGTGCCAGCAGCTTCCTGGGGGGGGCAGGCCCCTACAATGAGCAGTTCTTC
TRBJ2-3	TRBV18	.	.	CASSPTSEDTDTQYF	TGTGCCAGCTCACCAACCAGCGAGGACACAGATACGCAGTATTTT
TRBJ2-7	TRBV11-1	.	.	CASKGDTYEQYF	TGTGCCAGCAAAGGGGATACCTACGAGCAGTACTTC
TRBJ1-2	TRBV10-3	few	.	CAISERTDVYGYTF	TGTGCCATCAGCGAGAGGACAGACGTCTATGGCTACACCTTC
TRBJ2-2	TRBV5-4	once	TRBD2	CASSLSGRLAGIGELFF	TGTGCCAGCAGCTTGTCCGGGCGGCTAGCGGGAATCGGGGAGCTGTTTTTT
TRBJ1-5	TRBV19	.	.	CASSIGPTRKPQHF	TGTGCCAGTAGTATCGGACCCACCCGGAAGCCCCAGCATTTT
TRBJ2-1	TRBV7-7	once	TRBD1	CASSQGQGYNEQFF	TGTGCTAGCAGCCAGGGACAGGGCTACAATGAGCAGTTCTTC
TRBJ1-1	TRBV13	.	.	CASSYENTEAFF	TGTGCCAGCAGCTACGAGAACACTGAAGCTTTCTTT
TRBJ1-4	TRBV28	.	.	CASSPGYGRKLFF	TGTGCCAGCAGCCCAGGGTACGGGCGGAAACTGTTTTTT
TRBJ1-6	TRBV1	.	.	CTSSQDKEGPGNNSPLHF	TGCACCAGCAGCCAAGATAAGGAGGGTCCTGGGAATAATTCACCCCTCCACTTT
TRBJ1-1	TRBV3-1/TRBV3-2	.	.	CASTMVTEGGGTEAFF	TGTGCCTCGACAATGGTAACTGAGGGCGGCGGCACTGAAGCTTTCTTT
TRBJ2-1	TRBV10-2	.	.	CASSEDFYNEQFF	TGCGCCAGCAGTGAGGACTTTTACAATGAGCAGTTCTTC
TRBJ2-1	TRBV6-2/TRBV6-3	.	.	CASSPLTAASGGNEQFF	TGTGCCAGCAGTCCCTTGACGGCCGCGTCAGGTGGGAATGAGCAGTTCTTC
TRBJ1-5	TRBV10-2	.	.	CASSGGNQPQHF	TGCGCCAGCAGCGGGGGTAATCAGCCCCAGCATTTT
TRBJ2-1	TRBV28	.	TRBD1	CASSLDRVRNEQFF	TGTGCCAGCAGTCTGGACAGGGTGAGGAATGAGCAGTTCTTC
TRBJ1-2	TRBV9	.	.	CASSPHLRDGYGYTF	TGTGCCAGCAGCCCTCACCTCAGGGACGGCTATGGCTACACCTTC
TRBJ1-4	TRBV2	.	.	CASGIVPAEKLFF	TGTGCCAGCGGGATTGTGCCAGCTGAAAAACTGTTTTTT
TRBJ2-1	TRBV4-1	.	.	CASSQDRGPYNEQFF	TGCGCCAGCAGCCAAGATAGGGGCCCCTACAATGAGCAGTTCTTC
TRBJ1-2	TRBV27	.	TRBD1	CASSLRTGGHGYTF	TGTGCCAGCAGTTTAAGGACAGGGGGACATGGCTACACCTTC
TRBJ2-2	TRBV9	.	TRBD1	CASSGRGQAPNTGELFF	TGTGCCAGCAGTGGCCGGGGACAGGCTCCGAACACCGGGGAGCTGTTTTTT
TRBJ2-7	TRBV6-2/TRBV6-3	.	TRBD2	CASSFLAGEYPGEQYF	TGTGCCAGCAGTTTCTTAGCGGGAGAGTATCCGGGTGAGCAGTACTTC
TRBJ2-3	TRBV6-5	few	.	CASSYMGGRLADTQYF	TGTGCCAGCAGTTACATGGGGGGCAGGTTAGCAGATACGCAGTATTTT
TRBJ1-2	TRBV5-6	few	.	CASSLSTGIGYGYTF	TGTGCCAGCAGCTTATCTACAGGGATTGGCTATGGCTACACCTTC
TRBJ1-6	TRBV19	.	.	CASRKGLSSYNSPLHF	TGTGCCAGTAGGAAAGGCCTTAGCTCCTATAATTCACCCCTCCACTTT
TRBJ1-5	TRBV5-4	.	.	CASSGGPEGQPQHF	TGTGCCAGCAGCGGGGGACCCGAGGGACAGCCCCAGCATTTT
TRBJ1-4	TRBV18	.	TRBD1	CASSPDRGLTGKLFF	TGTGCCAGCTCACCTGACAGGGGTTTAACGGGAAAACTGTTTTTT
TRBJ1-6	TRBV6-5	.	.	CASSGVSSYNSPLHF	TGTGCCAGCAGCGGGGTGAGCTCCTATAATTCACCCCTCCACTTT
TRBJ2-5	TRBV13	few	.	CASSLGVSRQETQYF	TGTGCCAGCAGCTTAGGTGTGTCCCGGCAAGAGACCCAGTACTTC
TRBJ2-1	TRBV6-5	.	.	CASSRRSGYNEQFF	TGTGCCAGCAGTCGAAGGTCGGGTTACAATGAGCAGTTCTTC
TRBJ1-3	TRBV5-4	.	.	CASSRDSGNTIYF	TGTGCCAGCAGCCGGGACTCTGGAAACACCATATATTTT
TRBJ1-2	TRBV7-6	.	.	CASSPDFGQGYGYTF	TGTGCCAGCAGCCCGGACTTTGGGCAGGGTTATGGCTACACCTTC
TRBJ2-1	TRBV3-1/TRBV3-2	.	TRBD2	CASSPVWGGSYNEQFF	TGTGCCAGCAGCCCTGTGTGGGGGGGCTCCTACAATGAGCAGTTCTTC
TRBJ1-1	TRBV28	.	.	CASSSGQNRNTEAFF	TGTGCCAGCAGTTCTGGCCAGAACCGGAACACTGAAGCTTTCTTT
TRBJ2-1	TRBV12-5	.	.	CASGLLPSGGEQFF	TGTGCTAGTGGTTTGTTACCGTCCGGCGGGGAGCAGTTCTTC
TRBJ2-2	TRBV30	.	TRBD1	CAWTPLGTGGTGELFF	TGTGCCTGGACTCCACTGGGGACAGGGGGGACCGGGGAGCTGTTTTTT
TRBJ2-3	TRBV2	.	TRBD2	CASKGLAPDTQYF	TGTGCCAGCAAGGGACTAGCCCCAGATACGCAGTATTTT
TRBJ1-1	TRBV5-4	.	.	CASSLDGSSSTEAFF	TGTGCCAGCAGCTTGGATGGCAGCTCCTCCACTGAAGCTTTCTTT
TRBJ1-5	TRBV19	.	.	CASSPGVRDGQPQHF	TGTGCCAGTAGTCCGGGGGTCAGAGACGGGCAGCCCCAGCATTTT
TRBJ2-7	TRBV5-1	.	TRBD2	CASSLVSSGGNYEQYF	TGCGCCAGCAGCTTGGTCTCTAGCGGGGGGAACTACGAGCAGTACTTC
TRBJ1-1	TRBV6-6	once	.	CASSYGPGGNTEAFF	TGTGCCAGCAGTTACGGCCCCGGGGGGAACACTGAAGCTTTCTTT
TRBJ1-6	TRBV9	.	TRBD1	CASSPRTGAYNSPLHF	TGTGCCAGCAGCCCCCGGACAGGGGCCTATAATTCACCCCTCCACTTT
TRBJ2-3	TRBV28	.	TRBD2	CASSLLAGITDTQYF	TGTGCCAGCAGTTTATTAGCGGGGATCACAGATACGCAGTATTTT
TRBJ2-5	TRBV25-1	.	.	CASSEYGETQYF	TGTGCCAGCAGTGAATACGGAGAGACCCAGTACTTC
TRBJ2-1	TRBV15	.	TRBD2	CATSPSLTSGNNEQFF	TGTGCCACCAGCCCATCCTTGACTAGCGGGAATAATGAGCAGTTCTTC
TRBJ1-1	TRBV4-2	.	.	CASSQDGRGWSTEAFF	TGTGCCAGCAGCCAAGATGGGAGGGGATGGAGCACTGAAGCTTTCTTT
TRBJ1-1	TRBV5-1	.	.	CASSLEGGRAEAFF	TGCGCCAGCAGCTTGGAGGGAGGTAGAGCTGAAGCTTTCTTT
TRBJ2-5	TRBV7-6	.	.	CASSLMGGQETQYF	TGTGCCAGCAGCTTAATGGGCGGGCAAGAGACCCAGTACTTC